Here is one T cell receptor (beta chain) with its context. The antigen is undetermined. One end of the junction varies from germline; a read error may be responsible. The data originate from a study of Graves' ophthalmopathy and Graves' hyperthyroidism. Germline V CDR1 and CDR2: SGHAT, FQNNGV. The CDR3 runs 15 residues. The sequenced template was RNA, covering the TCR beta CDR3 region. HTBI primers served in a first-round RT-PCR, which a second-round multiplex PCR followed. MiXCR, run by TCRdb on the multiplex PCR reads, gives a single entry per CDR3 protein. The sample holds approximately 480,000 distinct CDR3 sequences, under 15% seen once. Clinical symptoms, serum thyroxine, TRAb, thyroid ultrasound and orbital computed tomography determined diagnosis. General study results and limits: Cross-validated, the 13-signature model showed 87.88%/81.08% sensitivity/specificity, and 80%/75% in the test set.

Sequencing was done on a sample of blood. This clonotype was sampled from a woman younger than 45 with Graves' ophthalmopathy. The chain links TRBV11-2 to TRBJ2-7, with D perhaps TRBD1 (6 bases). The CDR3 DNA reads TGTACCAGCAGCTTGATGGGACATATAGACTACGAGCAGTACTTC. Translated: CTSSLMGHIDYEQYF.